The rows below give T cell receptor beta chains drawn from one sample of a study of blood T cell repertoires in COVID-19. Profiled with immunoSEQ multiplex PCR; TCRdb holds only in-frame clones, not every one. The sample has roughly 55,000 clones, 70% to 90% seen once. Sequencing input: peripheral blood. The receptors derive from a man in his 60s with active or convalescent COVID-19. Each CDR3 is given without its conserved first and last residue.

>TRBJ1-1|TRBV29-1
SVEDQGKNTEAF
>TRBJ1-2|TRBV28
ASRYSSNYGYT
>TRBJ1-2|TRBV5-8
ASSNRDLNYGYT
>TRBJ2-7|TRBV19
ASSLLPGYEQY
>TRBJ1-1|TRBV6-5
ASSYPGSSSTEAF
>TRBJ1-4|TRBV3-1/TRBV3-2
ASSHRDTYEKLF
>TRBJ1-2|TRBV5-4
ASSLVIGQGPDGYT
>TRBJ2-1|TRBV9
ASSNRQGKNEQF
>TRBJ1-1|TRBV19
ASHYSGTGTEAF
>TRBJ2-1|TRBV12-2
ASRLGLAEGDEQF
>TRBJ1-2|TRBV28
ASSLLGQNYGYT
>TRBJ1-1|TRBV6-5
ASRFDRLNTEAF
>TRBJ2-3|TRBV15
ATSRDRRRLAVSTDTQY
>TRBJ1-2|TRBV14
ASSQVQFYGYT
>TRBJ2-3|TRBV7-2
ASSYLAGPRGDTQY
>TRBJ1-1|TRBV7-9
ASSLGRDRAF
>TRBJ2-1|TRBV6-5
ASSWRGAYNEQF
>TRBJ1-4|TRBV5-5
ASSPSTTNEKLF
>TRBJ2-1|TRBV29-1
SVETPRGDTENNEQF
>TRBJ1-1|TRBV28
ASIRDRGLNTEAF
>TRBJ1-6|TRBV4-1
ASSQDAQANSPLH
>TRBJ2-1|TRBV5-6
ASSPGNGNEQF
>TRBJ2-5|TRBV29-1
SGGSQETQY
>TRBJ1-5|TRBV2
ASSAWTGSRQPQH
>TRBJ1-2|TRBV19
ASKVDSVRGYT
>TRBJ1-4|TRBV5-1
ASRTGTGTNEKLF
>TRBJ2-5|TRBV5-6
ASSLNRGQTQY
>TRBJ1-5|TRBV19
ASKGVALHQPQH
>TRBJ1-2|TRBV7-8
ASSSRQEYDYT
>TRBJ2-1|TRBV19
ASSITSGGAWNEQF
>TRBJ1-1|TRBV11-2
ASSFQNTEAF
>TRBJ2-3|TRBV19
ASSTLAGADTQY
>TRBJ1-1|TRBV15
ATSRDRGGRNTEAF
>TRBJ1-3|TRBV19
ASRKNRGSGNTIY
>TRBJ2-1|TRBV29-1
SVAMRSEQF
>TRBJ1-2|TRBV11-2
ASSPIRGGANYGYT
>TRBJ2-2|TRBV11-2
ASSDPGRNTGELF
>TRBJ2-3|TRBV11-2
ASSDTSGGARDTQY
>TRBJ2-7|TRBV23-1
ASSRGSLYEQY
>TRBJ2-5|TRBV6-5
ASTGPGKTQY
>TRBJ2-1|TRBV7-8
ASSLAGLAGVGARNEQF
>TRBJ2-2|TRBV6-5
ASSISQGHTGELF
>TRBJ1-6|TRBV7-9
ASSGNQGAKNSPLH